One sample yielded the 17 T cell receptor beta chains listed below, sequenced in a study of early T cells in non-severe SARS-CoV-2 infection. MiXCR was run by TCRdb on the 5' RACE reads, yielding one entry per CDR3 protein. The top ten hold approximately 2.5% of the sample, which has 20,000 to 25,000 distinct CDR3 sequences, approximately 6% seen once. The sample taken for sequencing was whole blood. The receptors derive from an adult who was a healthcare worker with PCR-confirmed SARS-CoV-2 infection or an uninfected control (not recorded which).

The chain uses TRBV19 and TRBJ1-2; 8 nucleotides match TRBD1. The CDR3 has 13 amino acids. The V and J ends lost 7 bases and 4 bases, in that order; junction bases with no gene match: 5. The germline V gene has CDR1 LNHDA and CDR2 SQIVND (reference sequence). This chain's CDR3 is CASTRQGSYGYTF. The CDR3 DNA follows: TGTGCCAGTACCAGACAGGGGAGCTATGGCTACACCTTC.

In this sample, this clonotype turned up many times. The chain uses TRBV5-1 and TRBJ2-2; no clear D. The germline V gene encodes CDR1 SGHRS and CDR2 YFSETQ. The CDR3 extends over 13 amino acids. V shed 6 bases and J shed 4 bases, with 10 bases lying between them. CDR3 bases: TGCGCCAGCAAGGCCTCCACCACCGGGGAGCTGTTTTTT. Its translation is CASKASTTGELFF.

This clonotype has at least ten counts. This chain links TRBV5-1 with TRBJ2-5; 15 bases align to TRBD2. Germline values: CDR1 SGHRS, CDR2 YFSETQ. CDR3 size: 18 residues. With V trimmed by 4 bases and J by 4 bases, 11 bases remained unmatched. CDR3 DNA: TGCGCCAGCAGCCCCTCCTGGACTAGCGGGGGGGCCGGAGAGACCCAGTACTTC. Translation: CASSPSWTSGGAGETQYF.

This clonotype was seen many times. The V call is TRBV18, the J call TRBJ1-1, with TRBD1 identical over 12 bases. Germline assignment: CDR1 KGHSH and CDR2 LQKENI. Germline trimming cut 2 bases from V and 3 bases from J; bases unmatched to any gene: 7. CDR3 size: 17 residues. CDR3 sequence (DNA): TGTGCCAGCTCACCAAGGGGACAGGGGGCCTGGGACACTGAAGCTTTCTTT. Protein product: CASSPRGQGAWDTEAFF. The entire variable domain, with the rest obtained from reference TRBV18 and TRBJ1-1, is as follows: NAGVMQNPRHLVRRRGQEARLRCSPMKGHSHVYWYRQLPEEGLKFMVYLQKENIIDESGMPKERFSAEFPKEGPSILRIQQVVRGDSAAYFCASSPRGQGAWDTEAFFGQGTRLTVV.

This clonotype was recorded at least ten times. V gene TRBV18 combines with J gene TRBJ2-6; 9 bases are shared with TRBD1. V was clipped by 6 bases and J by 0 bases; unmatched bases: 9. Germline-derived CDR1 and CDR2 are KGHSH and LQKENI. There are 18 residues in the CDR3. CDR3 in amino acids: CASSKPTGGSSGANVLTF. The CDR3 bases are TGTGCCAGCTCTAAACCGACAGGGGGGAGCTCTGGGGCCAACGTCCTGACTTTC.

This clonotype is medium-sized. The V gene is TRBV18, the J gene TRBJ1-5; D remains ambiguous. Trimming took off 2 bases at V and 2 bases at J, with 10 bases between the two ends. The germline V gene encodes CDR1 KGHSH and CDR2 LQKENI. The CDR3 loop spans 15 amino acids. This chain's CDR3 is CASSPSSRGNQPQHF. Written as DNA, the CDR3 is TGTGCCAGCTCACCAAGCTCGAGGGGCAATCAGCCCCAGCATTTT.

Ten or more counts support this clonotype. The CDR3 nucleotides are TGTGCCAGCAGCTTAGGCGGGGTTAGTTCGAACACTGAAGCTTTCTTT. Protein sequence: CASSLGGVSSNTEAFF. The chain carries TRBV7-2 and TRBJ1-1, with D hard to call. CDR3 length: 16 amino acids. The germline V gene encodes CDR1 SGHTA and CDR2 FQGNSA. Trimming took off 1 base at V and 1 base at J, with 13 bases between the two ends.

This clonotype came up many times. The V call is TRBV6-5, the J call TRBJ2-1; TRBD2 matches at 10 bases. The CDR3 consists of 13 residues. The trim removed 9 bases at V and 3 bases at J, leaving 2 bases unmatched. The germline CDR1 and CDR2 sequences are MNHEY and SVGAGI. CDR3 protein: CASRLAGYNEQFF. In nucleotides, the CDR3 is TGTGCCAGTCGACTAGCGGGCTACAATGAGCAGTTCTTC.

This clonotype was observed at least ten times. The V gene is TRBV5-1, the J gene TRBJ1-2; TRBD1 is a possible D gene (6 bases). The V end was cut by 0 bases, the J end by 4 bases, with 13 bases between. The CDR3 is 15 residues long. Germline V lookup: CDR1 SGHRS, CDR2 YFSETQ. CDR3 in DNA: TGCGCCAGCAGCTTGGCCGCCGGGGGCCCCTATGGCTACACCTTC. It codes for CASSLAAGGPYGYTF.

The V and J genes are TRBV6-5 and TRBJ2-7; weak D call: TRBD2 (5 bases). The CDR3 loop spans 16 amino acids. The germline V gene has CDR1 MNHEY and CDR2 SVGAGI. Trimming removed 0 bases from V and 2 bases from J, with 14 bases in between. CDR3 loop: CASSYSAVLFPYEQYF. CDR3 coding DNA: TGTGCCAGCAGTTACTCAGCGGTGTTATTCCCCTACGAGCAGTACTTC.

This clonotype was counted ten times or more. This rearrangement joins TRBV11-2 to TRBJ2-1, with 8 positions matching TRBD1. Unmatched junction bases numbered 1, after V lost 1 base and J lost 14 bases. Germline CDR1 SGHAT, CDR2 FQNNGV. This CDR3 is 11 amino acids long. The chain's CDR3 is CASSLAGGEFF. The CDR3 DNA follows: TGTGCCAGCAGCTTAGCAGGGGGCGAGTTCTTC.

This clonotype appeared many times. The chain employs TRBV11-2 and TRBJ1-2; possibly TRBD1 for D (6 bases). Germline V lookup: CDR1 SGHAT, CDR2 FQNNGV. The V and J ends lost 0 bases and 4 bases respectively, with 12 bases between them. CDR3 length equals 15 residues. The CDR3 sequence: CASSLDLGQIYGYTF. The CDR3 DNA sequence: TGTGCCAGCAGCTTAGATCTAGGACAGATCTATGGCTACACCTTC. The variable domain in full, completed from reference TRBV11-2 and TRBJ1-2, reads EAGVAQSPRYKIIEKRQSVAFWCNPISGHATLYWYQQILGQGPKLLIQFQNNGVVDDSQLPKDRFSAERLKGVDSTLKIQPAKLEDSAVYLCASSLDLGQIYGYTFGSGTRLTVV.

The table lists this clonotype with many counts. The chain employs TRBV20-1 and TRBJ2-3, with 9 positions matching TRBD2. The CDR3 runs 12 residues. CDR1 and CDR2 (germline): DFQATT, SNEGSKA (reference sequence). Trimming removed 8 bases from V and 3 bases from J; junction bases left unmatched: 3. Here the CDR3 DNA reads TGCAGTCGCGGGGGGGGTACAGATACGCAGTATTTT. Its translation is CSRGGGTDTQYF.

The V gene is TRBV2, the J gene TRBJ2-7, with TRBD1 matching over 8 bases. V lost 8 bases and J lost 6; bases outside the gene matches: 3. The CDR3 length is 11 residues. The germline CDR1 and CDR2 sequences are SNHLY and FYNNEI. The CDR3 region has the DNA TGTGCCAGCGCGGACAGGGCCGAGCAGTACTTC. Translated: CASADRAEQYF.

This clonotype was detected a few times. The CDR3 DNA follows: TGTGCCATCAGTGGGCAGGGTAGAACAGATACGCAGTATTTT. Amino acid sequence: CAISGQGRTDTQYF. The chain carries TRBV10-3 and TRBJ2-3; D might be TRBD1 (5 bases). The CDR3 totals 14 residues. V dropped 4 bases and J dropped 3 bases, with 11 bases sitting between them. CDR1 is ENHRY and CDR2 is SYGVKD in the germline V gene.

This clonotype was counted many times. The chain links TRBV20-1 to TRBJ2-2; 8 bases are a match to TRBD1. The CDR3 extends over 15 amino acids. The germline gives CDR1 DFQATT, CDR2 SNEGSKA (reference sequence). The ends lost 5 bases at V and 2 bases at J; junction bases unmatched: 7. CDR3: CSAPRTGTNTGELFF. CDR3 DNA sequence: TGCAGTGCTCCGAGGACAGGGACTAACACCGGGGAGCTGTTTTTT.

By sample share, this clonotype is medium-sized. V usage is TRBV6-6 and J usage is TRBJ1-6; the match to TRBD1 covers 7 bases. Looked up from germline, CDR1 is MNHNY and CDR2 is SVGAGI (reference sequence). Germline trimming cut 6 bases from V and 6 bases from J; bases unmatched to any gene: 5. The CDR3 is 14 residues long. CDR3 amino acids: CASSGTASNSPLHF. The CDR3 DNA reads as TGTGCCAGCAGCGGGACAGCCTCTAATTCACCCCTCCACTTT.